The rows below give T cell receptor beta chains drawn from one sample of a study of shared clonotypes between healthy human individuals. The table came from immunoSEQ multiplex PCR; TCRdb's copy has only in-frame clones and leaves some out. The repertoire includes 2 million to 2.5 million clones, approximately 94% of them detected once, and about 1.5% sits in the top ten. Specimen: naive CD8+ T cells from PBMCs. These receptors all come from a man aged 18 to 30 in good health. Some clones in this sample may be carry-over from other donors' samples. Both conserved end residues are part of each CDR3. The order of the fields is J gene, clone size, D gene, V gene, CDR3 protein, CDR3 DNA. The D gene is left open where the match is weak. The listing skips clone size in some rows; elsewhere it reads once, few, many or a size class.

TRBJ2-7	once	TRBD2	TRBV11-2	CASSGTSEGPYEQYF	TGTGCCAGCAGCGGGACTAGCGAGGGTCCCTACGAGCAGTACTTC
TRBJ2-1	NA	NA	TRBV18	CASSLSGWRNEQFF	TGTGCCAGCTCACTATCGGGCTGGAGGAATGAGCAGTTCTTC
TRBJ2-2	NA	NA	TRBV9	CASSVGRTGELFF	TGTGCCAGCAGCGTAGGACGGACCGGGGAGCTGTTTTTT
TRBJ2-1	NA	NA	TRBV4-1	CASSQDGQGGHNEQFF	TGCGCCAGCAGCCAAGATGGGCAGGGGGGACACAATGAGCAGTTCTTC
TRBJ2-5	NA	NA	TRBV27	CASSRRRLGETQYF	TGTGCCAGCAGTCGACGCCGCCTGGGGGAGACCCAGTACTTC
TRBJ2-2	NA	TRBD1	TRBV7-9	CASSLESRQGVTGELFF	TGTGCCAGCAGCTTAGAAAGCCGACAGGGCGTGACCGGGGAGCTGTTTTTT
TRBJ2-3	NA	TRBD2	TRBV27	CASSLKSGRRADTQYF	TGTGCCAGCAGTTTAAAAAGCGGGAGGCGGGCAGATACGCAGTATTTT
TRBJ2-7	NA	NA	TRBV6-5	CASSFSAGYYEQYF	TGTGCCAGCAGTTTTTCGGCGGGGTACTACGAGCAGTACTTC
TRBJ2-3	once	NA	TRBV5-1	CASSGRGTPGDTQYF	TGCGCCAGCAGCGGCCGAGGGACACCCGGGGATACGCAGTATTTT
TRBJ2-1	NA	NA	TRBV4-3	CASSQSQRDRFEQFF	TGCGCCAGCAGCCAGTCACAAAGGGATAGGTTTGAGCAGTTCTTC
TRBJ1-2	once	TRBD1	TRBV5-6	CASSLGTGINYGYTF	TGTGCCAGCAGCTTGGGGACAGGGATTAACTATGGCTACACCTTC
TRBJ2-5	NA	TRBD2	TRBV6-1	CASRGGTQYF	TGTGCCAGCCGGGGGGGGACCCAGTACTTC
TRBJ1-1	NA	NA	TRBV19	CASRTGRLTEAFF	TGTGCCAGTAGGACGGGACGCTTGACTGAAGCTTTCTTT
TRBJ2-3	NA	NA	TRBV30	CAQSGVTDTQYF	TGTGCCCAAAGTGGGGTCACAGATACGCAGTATTTT
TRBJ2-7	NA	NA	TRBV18	CASSPGSYEQYF	TGTGCCAGCTCTCCTGGCTCCTACGAGCAGTACTTC
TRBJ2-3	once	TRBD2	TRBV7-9	CASSPWSGGGPSTDTQYF	TGTGCCAGCAGCCCCTGGAGTGGGGGAGGGCCCTCGACAGATACGCAGTATTTT
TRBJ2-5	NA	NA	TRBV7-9	CASSLAFGLRQETQYF	TGTGCCAGCAGCTTAGCGTTTGGGCTCCGCCAAGAGACCCAGTACTTC
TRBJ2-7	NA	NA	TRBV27	CATRSEGLYEQYF	TGTGCCACTCGCTCCGAGGGACTCTACGAGCAGTACTTC
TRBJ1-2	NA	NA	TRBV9	CASSVATVWDGYTF	TGTGCCAGCAGCGTAGCGACAGTTTGGGATGGCTACACCTTC
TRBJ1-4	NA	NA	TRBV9	CASSVGQGGREKLFF	TGTGCCAGCAGCGTAGGGCAGGGCGGGCGAGAAAAACTGTTTTTT
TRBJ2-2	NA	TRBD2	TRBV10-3	CAISEGLAGGRGTGELFF	TGTGCCATCAGTGAAGGACTAGCGGGAGGGCGCGGCACCGGGGAGCTGTTTTTT
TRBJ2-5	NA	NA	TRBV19	CASTPSRGSETQYF	TGTGCCAGTACCCCCTCCAGGGGATCGGAGACCCAGTACTTC
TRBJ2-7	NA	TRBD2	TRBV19	CASTPRTSGSEEQYF	TGTGCCAGTACCCCCCGGACTAGCGGGAGTGAAGAGCAGTACTTC
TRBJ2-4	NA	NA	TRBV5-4	CASSTRGGGPKNIQYF	TGTGCCAGCAGCACCCGAGGGGGGGGGCCCAAAAACATTCAGTACTTC
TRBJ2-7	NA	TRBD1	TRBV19	CASSMRTGGYLYEQYF	TGTGCCAGTAGTATGAGGACAGGAGGTTACCTCTACGAGCAGTACTTC
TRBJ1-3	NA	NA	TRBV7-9	CASSSSLEWSGNTIYF	TGTGCCAGCAGCTCCTCCCTAGAATGGTCTGGAAACACCATATATTTT
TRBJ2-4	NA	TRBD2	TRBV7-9	CASSSPGLANIQYF	TGTGCCAGCAGCTCCCCGGGACTAGCGAACATTCAGTACTTC
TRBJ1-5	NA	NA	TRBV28	CASSPPGAGSNQPQHF	TGTGCCAGCAGTCCCCCAGGGGCTGGGAGCAATCAGCCCCAGCATTTT
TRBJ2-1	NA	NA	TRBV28	CASSFLPGVGYNEQFF	TGTGCCAGCAGTTTTCTCCCGGGAGTAGGCTACAATGAGCAGTTCTTC
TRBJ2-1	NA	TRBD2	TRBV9	CASSVGWTSGRNGEQFF	TGTGCCAGCAGCGTCGGTTGGACTAGCGGGAGAAACGGTGAGCAGTTCTTC
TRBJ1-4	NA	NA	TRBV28	CASTSVRWGNEKLFF	TGTGCCAGCACCTCAGTGCGTTGGGGTAATGAAAAACTGTTTTTT
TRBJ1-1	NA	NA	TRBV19	CASSYRDPVAAFF	TGTGCCAGTAGTTACCGGGATCCGGTAGCCGCTTTCTTT
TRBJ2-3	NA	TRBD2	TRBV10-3	CAISDPAGEGTDTQYF	TGTGCCATCAGTGACCCAGCGGGAGAGGGAACAGATACGCAGTATTTT
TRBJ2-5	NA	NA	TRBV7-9	CASSSMEETQYF	TGTGCCAGCAGCTCCATGGAGGAGACCCAGTACTTC
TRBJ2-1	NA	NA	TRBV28	CASDDIDNYNEQFF	TGTGCCAGCGACGACATTGACAACTACAATGAGCAGTTCTTC
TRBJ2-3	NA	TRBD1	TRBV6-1	CASSPGQGIADTQYF	TGTGCCAGCAGTCCGGGACAGGGGATCGCAGATACGCAGTATTTT
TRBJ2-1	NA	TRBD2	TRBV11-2	CASSYIAGGNEQFF	TGTGCCAGCAGCTACATAGCGGGAGGCAATGAGCAGTTCTTC
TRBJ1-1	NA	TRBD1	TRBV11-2	CASTGTGFLSEAFF	TGTGCCAGCACCGGGACAGGGTTTCTTTCTGAAGCTTTCTTT
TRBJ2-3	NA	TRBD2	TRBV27	CASSSHPSGAAQYF	TGTGCCAGCAGTTCCCATCCTAGCGGCGCAGCGCAGTATTTT